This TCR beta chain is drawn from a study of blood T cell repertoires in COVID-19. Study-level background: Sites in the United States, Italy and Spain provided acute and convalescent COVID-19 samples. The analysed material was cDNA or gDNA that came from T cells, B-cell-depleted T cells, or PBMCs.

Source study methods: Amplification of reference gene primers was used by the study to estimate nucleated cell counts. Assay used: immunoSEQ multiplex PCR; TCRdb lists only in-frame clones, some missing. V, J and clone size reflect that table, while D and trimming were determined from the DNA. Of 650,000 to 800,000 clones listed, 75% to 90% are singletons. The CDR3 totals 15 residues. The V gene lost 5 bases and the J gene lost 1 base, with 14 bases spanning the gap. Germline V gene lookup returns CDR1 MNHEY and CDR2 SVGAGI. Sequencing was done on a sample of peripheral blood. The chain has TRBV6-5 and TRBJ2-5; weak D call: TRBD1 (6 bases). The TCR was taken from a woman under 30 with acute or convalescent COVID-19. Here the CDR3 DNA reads TGTGCCAGCAGTCACATGGACAGCCCCCAAGAGACCCAGTACTTC. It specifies CASSHMDSPQETQYF.